The clone carrying this T cell receptor beta chain has just one count. TCRdb's copy holds only in-frame clones and misses some; the assay was immunoSEQ multiplex PCR. Of 90,000 to 120,000 clones detected, 75% to 90% appear once; the ten largest clones hold about 19%. Germline assignment: CDR1 SNHLY and CDR2 FYNNEI. CDR3 length equals 13 residues. V was pared by 3 bases and J by 0 bases, with 5 bases between. The data originate from a study of T cell responses to AZD1222 COVID-19 vaccine. Sample: peripheral blood, taken on day 0 of AZD1222 vaccination. This rearrangement joins TRBV2 to TRBJ1-1; D gene ambiguous. The receptor was isolated from an adult in good health. CDR3 DNA sequence: TGTGCCAGCAGTGAGGAAATGAACACTGAAGCTTTCTTT. Protein product: CASSEEMNTEAFF. The full variable domain, completed using reference TRBV2 and TRBJ1-1, is EPEVTQTPSHQVTQMGQEVILRCVPISNHLYFYWYRQILGQKVEFLVSFYNNEISEKSEIFDDQFSVERPDGSNFTLKIRSTKLEDSAMYFCASSEEMNTEAFFGQGTRLTVV.